Included here is one T cell receptor (beta chain) sequence, with context. The antigen it recognizes is unknown. Within one base of it there is no much larger clone, and no base qualities were kept. The data are from a study of molecular identifiers for immune sequencing clone quantification (dated by TCRdb to 2016 to 2019). Notes on the research overall: For a replicate experiment, the RNA from either approximately 20,000 or 100,000 naive CD8 T cells was divided into five aliquots, and four of those aliquots went on to sequencing. This methods study benchmarked molecular-identifier clustering-based TCR repertoire sequencing (MIDCIRS) and TCR RNA copy counting, using CD8 T cells to do so.

Libraries of naive CD8 T cells were built from around 20,000 to 990,000 sorted cells, with 10%, 30% or 50% of the purified RNA used. Naive CD8 T cells, defined as CD8+CD4-CCR7+CD45RA+, were FACS-sorted into RLT Plus buffer on a BD FACSAria II. Roughly ten TCR copies' worth of Jurkat RNA were spiked into about 20,000-1,000,000 naive CD8 T cell samples to test detection sensitivity. CD8 T cells were enriched using RosetteSep CD8+ T Cell Enrichment Cocktail and Ficoll-Paque, and the enriched cells then underwent ACK red cell lysis. Beyond this particular receptor, the publication reports: The naive libraries included spiked-in Jurkat TCR RNA (approximately 11 copies' worth), and this RNA is not part of the donor repertoire. When barcode sub-clustering was not used, chimeric consensus sequences inflated TCR diversity, with chimeras reaching as high as 47%. Spiked-in Jurkat TCR RNA equal to a single cell's worth was reported to be detectable even within one million naive CD8 T cells. In CMV-specific effector cells, clones with more than 20 RNA copies accounted for over 97% of molecules, whereas in naive cells such clones accounted for under 1%. The sizes of highly expanded clones could end up underestimated when identical TCR molecules share a barcode. Modeling estimated approximately 3 recovered TCR RNA copies per cell, compared with around 9.7 by digital PCR, which implies roughly 30% capture efficiency.

The V end gives up 3 bases and the J end 1 base, leaving 3 bases in the junction not matched to a gene. The germline V gene provides CDR1 LGHNA and CDR2 YSLEER. The CDR3 measures 15 amino acids from cysteine to phenylalanine. Left in the record is the CDR3 DNA by itself, 45 bases read in frame from the first base. Library prep was done by PCR. TCRdb shows the sequencer as NextSeq 500. Bulk TCR libraries were generated as previously described, with the TCR primers listed in Table S5 used. The Qiagen AllPrep DNA/RNA kit was used to purify total RNA. Before any analysis, reads coming from multiple sequencing runs of the same library were combined into one pool. In the original analysis: Reads were retained only if the reads had an exact TCR constant sequence, and the retained reads were trimmed to 150 nt and grouped according to their 12-nt molecular barcodes. Reads within each barcode group were sub-clustered using a 15% Levenshtein threshold, and quality-weighted consensus sequences were constructed for each RNA molecule. Non-functional sequences were filtered out, along with any lower-count sequence sitting one edit away from another sequence. Based on fitting two negative binomial distributions, any barcode sub-cluster with under 20% of the maximum read count was discarded. Using fastp at Q25 and MiXCR, TCRdb reprocessed the public reads and kept productive beta chains. When rows share a CDR3 protein, they turn into one entry using the most common DNA and genes. TCRdb's processing, not the study's, gives the V and J calls here. Across this sample there are 85,000 to 120,000 distinct CDR3 sequences, with under 40% seen only once. The top ten hold over 8% of the sample.

This receptor was taken from a human donor in good health. Some libraries in this study had Jurkat cell RNA spiked in. The rearrangement joined TRBV4-3 to TRBJ2-3, and 8 junction bases match TRBD1. The sample taken for sequencing was naive CD8+ T cells from blood, with Jurkat cell RNA spiked in. The sample's cell subset or site label, in plain terms: FACS-sorted CD8+CD4-CCR7+CD45RA+ naive T cells. The CDR3: CASSHGQGGTDTQYF. The DNA sequence is TGCGCCAGCAGCCATGGACAGGGCGGCACAGATACGCAGTATTTT.